A single sample is the source of the 5 T cell receptor beta chains below, sequenced in a study of beta chain features in type 1 diabetes. The study, taken as a whole, reports: Shorter TCRB CDR3s, moderately but significantly so, marked every one of the four CD4+ subsets in Type 1 diabetes patients.

Every isolated RNA sample was fully reverse transcribed, so sequencing captured expressed TCRB transcripts. Profiling relied on immunoSEQ multiplex PCR, and the TCRdb table lists in-frame clones only, not all of them. The sample yields roughly 180,000 clones, 6.5% to 8.5% seen once. The antigens of these receptors remain unknown. Sequencing input: central memory CD4+ T cells from blood. These receptors were obtained from a man between 18 and 35 years old with type 1 diabetes.

The sample holds a few counts of this clone. The rearrangement joins TRBV2 to TRBJ2-7, with 9 positions matching TRBD1. Germline CDR1 SNHLY, CDR2 FYNNEI. Unmatched junction bases numbered 11, after V lost 6 bases and J lost 8 bases. This CDR3 has 14 amino acids. The CDR3 coding sequence is TGTGCCAGCAGCCCCGATGGGGACAGGGCAAAGCAGTACTTC. Amino acids: CASSPDGDRAKQYF.

The table lists this clone with many counts. The V gene is TRBV5-1, the J gene TRBJ2-3; D ambiguous. Trimming pared 2 bases from V and 4 bases from J, leaving 11 bases between. Germline values: CDR1 SGHRS, CDR2 YFSETQ. This CDR3 has 14 residues. Here the CDR3 DNA reads TGCGCCAGCAGCTTCGGGTCTCGGGCAGATACGCAGTATTTT. Protein: CASSFGSRADTQYF.

The rearrangement joins TRBV29-1 to TRBJ2-5; 7 bases are shared with TRBD2. The CDR3 runs 14 residues. V lost 4 bases to trimming and J lost 1 base; unmatched junction nucleotides: 6. Per the germline V gene, CDR1 is SQVTM and CDR2 is ANQGSEA. The CDR3 DNA reads TGCAGCGTTGCTAGGGCTAGCGGCCAAGAGACCCAGTACTTC. It is translated as CSVARASGQETQYF. The variable domain in full, completed from reference TRBV29-1 and TRBJ2-5, reads SAVISQKPSRDICQRGTSLTIQCQVDSQVTMMFWYRQQPGQSLTLIATANQGSEATYESGFVIDKFPISRPNLTFSTLTVSNMSPEDSSIYLCSVARASGQETQYFGPGTRLLVL.

The V and J genes are TRBV18 and TRBJ2-7, with 13 nucleotides matching TRBD2. CDR3 length: 15 amino acids. V lost 5 bases, J lost 5 bases, and 6 bases stayed unmatched. CDR1 is KGHSH, CDR2 LQKENI, per germline. The CDR3 loop reads CASSYGLAGVDEQYF. The CDR3 bases are TGTGCCAGCTCATACGGACTAGCGGGAGTGGACGAGCAGTACTTC. The variable domain in full, completed from reference TRBV18 and TRBJ2-7, reads NAGVMQNPRHLVRRRGQEARLRCSPMKGHSHVYWYRQLPEEGLKFMVYLQKENIIDESGMPKERFSAEFPKEGPSILRIQQVVRGDSAAYFCASSYGLAGVDEQYFGPGTRLTVT.

This clone was seen a few times. This chain links TRBV5-4 with TRBJ2-3; 14 positions match TRBD2. With V trimmed by 4 bases and J by 6 bases, 4 bases remained unmatched. The V gene's germline CDR1 is SGHNT and CDR2 YYREEE (reference sequence). CDR3 length: 15 amino acids. As DNA, the CDR3 is TGTGCCAGCAGCGACCGGACTAGCGGGGGGGATACGCAGTATTTT. This translates into CASSDRTSGGDTQYF.